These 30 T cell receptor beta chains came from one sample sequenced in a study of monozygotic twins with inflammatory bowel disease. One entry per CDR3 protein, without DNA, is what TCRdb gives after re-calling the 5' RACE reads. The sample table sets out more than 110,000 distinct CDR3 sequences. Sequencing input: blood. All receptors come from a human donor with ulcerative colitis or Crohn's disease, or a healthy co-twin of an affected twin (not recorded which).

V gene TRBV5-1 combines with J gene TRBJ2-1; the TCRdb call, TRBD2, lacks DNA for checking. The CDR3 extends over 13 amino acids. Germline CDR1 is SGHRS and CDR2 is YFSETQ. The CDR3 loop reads CASSFGAGNEQFF.

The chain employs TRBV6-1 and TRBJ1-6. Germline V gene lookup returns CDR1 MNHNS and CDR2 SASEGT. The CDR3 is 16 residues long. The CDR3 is CASRSPRSSYNSPLHF.

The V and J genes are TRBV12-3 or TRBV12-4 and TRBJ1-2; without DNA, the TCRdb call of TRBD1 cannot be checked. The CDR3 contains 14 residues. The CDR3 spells CASSSPWESYGYTF.

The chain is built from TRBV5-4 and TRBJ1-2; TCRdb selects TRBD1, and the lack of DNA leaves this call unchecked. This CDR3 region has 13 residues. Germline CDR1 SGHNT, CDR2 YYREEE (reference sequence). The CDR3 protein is CASSTERGYGYTF.

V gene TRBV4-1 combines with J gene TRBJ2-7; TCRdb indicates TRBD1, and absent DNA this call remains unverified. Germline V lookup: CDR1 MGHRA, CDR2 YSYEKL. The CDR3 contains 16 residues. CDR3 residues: CASSLRGSRLPYEQYF.

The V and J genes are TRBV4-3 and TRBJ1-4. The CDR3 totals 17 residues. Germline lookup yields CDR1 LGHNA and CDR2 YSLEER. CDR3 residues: CASSQGLSSTTNEKLFF.

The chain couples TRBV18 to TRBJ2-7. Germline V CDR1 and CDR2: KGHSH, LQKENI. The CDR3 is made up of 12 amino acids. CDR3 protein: CATAAVSYEQYF.

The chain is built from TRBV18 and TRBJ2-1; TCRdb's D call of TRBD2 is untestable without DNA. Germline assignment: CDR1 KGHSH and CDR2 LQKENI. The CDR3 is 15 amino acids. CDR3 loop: CASSHPGRESNEQFF.

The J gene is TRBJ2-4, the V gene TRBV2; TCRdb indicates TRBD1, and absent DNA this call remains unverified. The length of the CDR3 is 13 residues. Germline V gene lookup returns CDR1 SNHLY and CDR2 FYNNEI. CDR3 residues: CASKGQGTNIQYF.

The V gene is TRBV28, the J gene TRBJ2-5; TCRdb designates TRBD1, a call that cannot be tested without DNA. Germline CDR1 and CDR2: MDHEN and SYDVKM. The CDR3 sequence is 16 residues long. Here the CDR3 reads CASSTLMMGLNRTQYF.

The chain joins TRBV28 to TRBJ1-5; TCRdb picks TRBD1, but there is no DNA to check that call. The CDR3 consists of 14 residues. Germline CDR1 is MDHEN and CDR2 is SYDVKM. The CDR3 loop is CASGDSDLDQPQHF.

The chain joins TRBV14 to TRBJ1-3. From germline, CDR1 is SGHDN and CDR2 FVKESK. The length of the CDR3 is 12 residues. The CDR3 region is CASSRTGNTIYF.

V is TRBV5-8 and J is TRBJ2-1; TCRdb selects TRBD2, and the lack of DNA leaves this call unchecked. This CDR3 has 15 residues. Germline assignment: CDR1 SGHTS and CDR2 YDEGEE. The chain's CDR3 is CASRGGLAGRNEQFF.

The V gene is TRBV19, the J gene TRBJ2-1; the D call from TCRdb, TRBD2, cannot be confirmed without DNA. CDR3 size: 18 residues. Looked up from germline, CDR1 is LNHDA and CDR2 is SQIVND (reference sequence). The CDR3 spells CASSIQVPSGRAVNEQFF.

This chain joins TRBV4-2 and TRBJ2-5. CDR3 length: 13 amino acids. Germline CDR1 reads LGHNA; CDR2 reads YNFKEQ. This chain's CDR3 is CASSQELRRDQYF.

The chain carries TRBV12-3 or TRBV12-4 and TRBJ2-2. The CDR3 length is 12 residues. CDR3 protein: CASSLWSGELFF.

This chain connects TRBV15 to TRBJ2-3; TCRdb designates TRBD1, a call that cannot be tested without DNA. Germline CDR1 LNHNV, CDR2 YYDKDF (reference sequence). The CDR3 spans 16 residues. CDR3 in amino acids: CATSRGADRGRDTQYF.

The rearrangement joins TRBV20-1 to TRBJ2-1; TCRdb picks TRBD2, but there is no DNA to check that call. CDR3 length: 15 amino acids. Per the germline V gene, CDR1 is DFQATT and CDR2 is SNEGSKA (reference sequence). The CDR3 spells CSARRSSGRAHEQFF.

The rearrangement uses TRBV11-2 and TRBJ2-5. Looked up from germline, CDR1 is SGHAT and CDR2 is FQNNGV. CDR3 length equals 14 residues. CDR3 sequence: CASSPTSIQETQYF.

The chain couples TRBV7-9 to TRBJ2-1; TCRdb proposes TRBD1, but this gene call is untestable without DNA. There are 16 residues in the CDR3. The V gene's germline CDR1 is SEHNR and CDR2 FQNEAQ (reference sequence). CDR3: CASSSRQVRLKNEQFF. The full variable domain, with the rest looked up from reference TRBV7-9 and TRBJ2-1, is DTGVSQNPRHKITKRGQNVTFRCDPISEHNRLYWYRQTLGQGPEFLTYFQNEAQLEKSRLLSDRFSAERPKGSFSTLEIQRTEQGDSAMYLCASSSRQVRLKNEQFFGPGTRLTVL.

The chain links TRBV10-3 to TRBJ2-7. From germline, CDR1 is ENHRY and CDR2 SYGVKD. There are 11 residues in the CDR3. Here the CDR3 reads CAIRDSYEQYF.

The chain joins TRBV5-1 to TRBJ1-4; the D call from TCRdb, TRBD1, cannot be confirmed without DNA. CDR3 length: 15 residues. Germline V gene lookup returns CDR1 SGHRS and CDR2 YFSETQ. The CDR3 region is CASSVAGTGNEKLFF.

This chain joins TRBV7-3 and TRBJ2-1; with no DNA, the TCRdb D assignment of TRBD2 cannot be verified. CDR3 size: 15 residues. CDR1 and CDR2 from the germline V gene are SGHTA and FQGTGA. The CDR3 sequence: CASSRLAGERNEQFF. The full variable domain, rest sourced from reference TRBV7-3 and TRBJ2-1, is GAGVSQTPSNKVTEKGKYVELRCDPISGHTALYWYRQSLGQGPEFLIYFQGTGAADDSGLPNDRFFAVRPEGSVSTLKIQRTERGDSAVYLCASSRLAGERNEQFFGPGTRLTVL.

The chain's CDR3 is CSAIQPVVKETQYF. The gene calls are TRBV20-1 and TRBJ2-5; checking the TCRdb D call of TRBD2 is not possible without DNA. Germline V gene data show CDR1 as DFQATT and CDR2 as SNEGSKA (reference sequence). The CDR3 totals 14 residues.

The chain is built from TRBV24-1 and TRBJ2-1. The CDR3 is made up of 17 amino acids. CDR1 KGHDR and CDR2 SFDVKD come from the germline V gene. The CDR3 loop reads CATSDSRRTSSYNEQFF.

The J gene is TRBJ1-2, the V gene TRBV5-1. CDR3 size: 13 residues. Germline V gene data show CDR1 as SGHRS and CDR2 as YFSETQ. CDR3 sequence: CASNNPTNYGYTF.

This chain's CDR3 is CASTGGWGEQYF. The rearrangement links TRBV19 to TRBJ2-7; TCRdb lists TRBD1, though no DNA is available to test this call. CDR3 length: 12 amino acids. Germline CDR1 and CDR2: LNHDA and SQIVND (reference sequence).

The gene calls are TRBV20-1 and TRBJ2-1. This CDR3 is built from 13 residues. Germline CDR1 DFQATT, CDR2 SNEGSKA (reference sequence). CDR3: CSARRLSYNEQFF.

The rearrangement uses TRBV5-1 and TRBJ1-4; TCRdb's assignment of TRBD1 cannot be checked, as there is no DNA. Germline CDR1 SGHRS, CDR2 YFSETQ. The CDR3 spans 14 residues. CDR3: CASRDGTRGEKLFF.

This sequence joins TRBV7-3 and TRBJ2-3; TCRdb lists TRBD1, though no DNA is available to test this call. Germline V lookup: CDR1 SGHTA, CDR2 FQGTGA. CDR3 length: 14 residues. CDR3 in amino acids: CASSSGFGLDTQYF.